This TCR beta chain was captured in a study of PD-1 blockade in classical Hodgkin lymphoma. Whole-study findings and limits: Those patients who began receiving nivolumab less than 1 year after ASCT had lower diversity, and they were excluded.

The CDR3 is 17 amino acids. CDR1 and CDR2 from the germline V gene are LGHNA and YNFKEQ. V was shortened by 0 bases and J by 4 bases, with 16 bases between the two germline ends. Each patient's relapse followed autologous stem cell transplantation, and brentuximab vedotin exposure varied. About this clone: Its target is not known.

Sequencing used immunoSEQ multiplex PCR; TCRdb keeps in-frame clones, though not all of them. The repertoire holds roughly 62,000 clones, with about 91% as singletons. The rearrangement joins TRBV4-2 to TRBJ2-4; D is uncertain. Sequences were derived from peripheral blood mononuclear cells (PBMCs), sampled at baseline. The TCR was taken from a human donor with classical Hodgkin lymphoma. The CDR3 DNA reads TGTGCCAGCAGCCAAGACAGCACCTCCACCCGAAAAAACATTCAGTACTTC. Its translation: CASSQDSTSTRKNIQYF.